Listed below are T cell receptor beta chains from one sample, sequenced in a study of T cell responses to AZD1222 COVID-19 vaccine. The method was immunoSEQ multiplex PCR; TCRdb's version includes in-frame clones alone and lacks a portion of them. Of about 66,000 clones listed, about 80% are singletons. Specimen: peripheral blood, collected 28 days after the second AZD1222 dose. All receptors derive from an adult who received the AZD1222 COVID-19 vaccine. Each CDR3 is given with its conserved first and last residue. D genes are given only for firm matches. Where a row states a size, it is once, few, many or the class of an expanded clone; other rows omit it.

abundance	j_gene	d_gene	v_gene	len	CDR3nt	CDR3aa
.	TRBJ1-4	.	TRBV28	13	TGTGCCAGCAGTTTGGCCCAGAATGAAAAACTGTTTTTT	CASSLAQNEKLFF
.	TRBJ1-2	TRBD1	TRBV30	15	TGTGCCTGGAGTGGGGGGACAGGGAAGGGCTATGGCTACACCTTC	CAWSGGTGKGYGYTF
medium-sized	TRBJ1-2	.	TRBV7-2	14	TGTGCCAGCAGCTTAGGGCTAGCGAACTATGGCTACACCTTC	CASSLGLANYGYTF
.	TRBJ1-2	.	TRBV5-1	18	TGCGCCAGCAGCTTGGCCAGTGAACCGGGAAGGGGACGTGGTGGCTACACCTTC	CASSLASEPGRGRGGYTF
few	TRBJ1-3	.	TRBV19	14	TGTGCCAGTAGTATGGGTCAGGAAGGAAACACCATATATTTT	CASSMGQEGNTIYF
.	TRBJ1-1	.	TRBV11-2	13	TGTGCCAGCAGCTTAGAGGGGGGAACTGAAGCTTTCTTT	CASSLEGGTEAFF
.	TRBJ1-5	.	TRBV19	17	TGTGCCAGTAGTACCGAAGGGGCAGCGGGGGGCAATCAGCCCCAGCATTTT	CASSTEGAAGGNQPQHF
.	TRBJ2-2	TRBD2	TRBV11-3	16	TGTGCCAGCAGCTTATTCGGCGGGGGTAGACGCGGGGAGCTGTTTTTT	CASSLFGGGRRGELFF
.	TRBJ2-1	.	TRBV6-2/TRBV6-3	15	TGTGCCAGCAGTTACGGACTGCCCTCCTACAATGAGCAGTTCTTC	CASSYGLPSYNEQFF
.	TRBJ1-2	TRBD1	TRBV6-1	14	TGTGCCAGCAGTGAGGGACAGGCTAACTATGGCTACACCTTC	CASSEGQANYGYTF
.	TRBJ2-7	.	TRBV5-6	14	TGTGCCAGCAGCTTGACGGGACAAACCTACGAGCAGTACTTC	CASSLTGQTYEQYF
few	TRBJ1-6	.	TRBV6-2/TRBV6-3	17	TGTGCCAGCAGTTACTCGGCAGAGGATCCGTCTAATTCACCCCTCCACTTT	CASSYSAEDPSNSPLHF
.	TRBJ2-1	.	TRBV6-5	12	TGTGCCAGCAGAGGGGCCCACAATGAGCAGTTCTTC	CASRGAHNEQFF
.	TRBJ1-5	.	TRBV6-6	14	TGTGCCACCCAGGAGGGGGGCGAAGCTCAGCCCCAGCATTTT	CATQEGGEAQPQHF
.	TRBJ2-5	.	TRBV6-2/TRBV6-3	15	TGTGCCAGCAGTCCCCCTCGCGGGGCACAAGAGACCCAGTACTTC	CASSPPRGAQETQYF
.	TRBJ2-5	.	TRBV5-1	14	TGCGCCAGCAGAGTCGCTGGGGAACAAGAGACCCAGTACTTC	CASRVAGEQETQYF
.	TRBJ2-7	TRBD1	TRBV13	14	TGTGCCAGCAGGTCGGGACAGGGGGGGTACGAGCAGTACTTC	CASRSGQGGYEQYF
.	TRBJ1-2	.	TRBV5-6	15	TGTGCCAGCAGCTTTCAAGGTCGGACACTTTCTGGCTACACCTTC	CASSFQGRTLSGYTF
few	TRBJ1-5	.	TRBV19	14	TGTGCCAGTAGGACCAAGTCTGTGAATCAGCCCCAGCATTTT	CASRTKSVNQPQHF
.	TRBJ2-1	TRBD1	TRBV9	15	TGTGCCAGCAGCGTGGCCGGACAGGGGGTCTCCTGGCAGTTCTTC	CASSVAGQGVSWQFF
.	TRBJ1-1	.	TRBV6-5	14	TGTGCCAGCAGTTACGGGCGGAGAGGCACTGAAGCTTTCTTT	CASSYGRRGTEAFF
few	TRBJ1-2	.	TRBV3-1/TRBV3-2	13	TGTGCCAGCAGCCAATCTTTTCACTATGGCTACACCTTC	CASSQSFHYGYTF
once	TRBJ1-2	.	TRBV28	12	TGTGCCAGCAGTGACCTATGGCTTCAGTATACCTTC	CASSDLWLQYTF
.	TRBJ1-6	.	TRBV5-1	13	TGCGCCAGCCGACAGGACTATAATTCACCCCTCCACTTT	CASRQDYNSPLHF
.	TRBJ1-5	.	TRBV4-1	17	TGCGCCAGCAGCCAAGTTGCGGATCGGGGACCCCGTCGGCCCCAGCATTTT	CASSQVADRGPRRPQHF
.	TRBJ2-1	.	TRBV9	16	TGTGCCAGCAGTGTCAATCCGAACAGGGAAAGCGGTGAGCAGTTCTTC	CASSVNPNRESGEQFF
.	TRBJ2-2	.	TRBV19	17	TGTGCCAGTAGTCGGCGACGACAGGGAGGGGATCCCGGGGAGCTGTTTTTT	CASSRRRQGGDPGELFF
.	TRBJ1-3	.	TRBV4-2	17	TGTGCCAGCAGCCAGGGGACTGCGGGGGCCTATGGAAACACCATATATTTT	CASSQGTAGAYGNTIYF
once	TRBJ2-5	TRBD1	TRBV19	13	TGTGCCAGTAGCCGTGGACAGGGGGAGACCCAGTACTTC	CASSRGQGETQYF
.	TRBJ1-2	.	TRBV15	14	TGTGCCACCAGCAGAGATACGGGCAGGTTGGGCTACACCTTC	CATSRDTGRLGYTF
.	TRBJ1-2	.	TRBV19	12	TGTGCCAGTAGAAGGACGGACTATGGCTACACCTTC	CASRRTDYGYTF
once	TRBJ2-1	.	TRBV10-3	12	TGTGCCATCTCCCGGGGGGCGAATGAGCAGTTCTTC	CAISRGANEQFF
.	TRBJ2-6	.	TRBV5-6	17	TGTGCCAGCGCCGGGAGCAATAGTCAAAGTCGGGCCAACGTCCTGACTTTC	CASAGSNSQSRANVLTF
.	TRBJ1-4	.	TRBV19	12	TGTGCCAGTAGTTCGCAGGTAGAAAAACTGTTTTTT	CASSSQVEKLFF
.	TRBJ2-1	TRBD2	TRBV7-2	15	TGTGCCAGCAGCATCGGACTAGCGGGGGGCGATGAGCAGTTCTTC	CASSIGLAGGDEQFF
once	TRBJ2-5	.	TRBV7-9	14	TGTGCCGGCATCCCCTTAGCTTTCCAAGAGACCCAGTACTTC	CAGIPLAFQETQYF
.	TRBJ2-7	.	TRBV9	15	TGTGCCAGCAGCGTTACAGGACTCACGGGCTACGAGCAGTACTTC	CASSVTGLTGYEQYF
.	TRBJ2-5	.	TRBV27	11	TGTGCCAGCAGTTTACAAGAGACCCAGTACTTC	CASSLQETQYF
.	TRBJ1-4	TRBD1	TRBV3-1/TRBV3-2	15	TGTGCCAGCAGCCAAGCTTCCAGGGGGAATGAAAAACTGTTTTTT	CASSQASRGNEKLFF
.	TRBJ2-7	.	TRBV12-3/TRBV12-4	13	TGTGCCAGCAGTTTTATGGGGCAGGGGGAGCAGTACTTC	CASSFMGQGEQYF
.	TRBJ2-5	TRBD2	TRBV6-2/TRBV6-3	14	TGTGCCAGCAGCTATAACGGGGGGGCTGAGACCCAGTACTTC	CASSYNGGAETQYF
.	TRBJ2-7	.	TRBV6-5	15	TGTGCCAGCAGATTTAAGAACAGGGACCACTACGAGCAGTACTTC	CASRFKNRDHYEQYF
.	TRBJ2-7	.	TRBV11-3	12	TGTGCCAGCAGCTCTCTACTTTACGAGCAGTACTTC	CASSSLLYEQYF
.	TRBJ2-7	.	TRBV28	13	TGTGCCAGCACAGGACAGCTATTCGCCGAGCAGTACTTC	CASTGQLFAEQYF
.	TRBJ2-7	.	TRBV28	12	TGTGCCAGCAGTTTAGTTCCCTACGAGCAGTACTTC	CASSLVPYEQYF
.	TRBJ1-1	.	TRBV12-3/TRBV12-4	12	TGTGCCAGCAGTTTAGAAGCCACTGAAGCTTTCTTT	CASSLEATEAFF
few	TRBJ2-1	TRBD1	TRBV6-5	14	TGTGCCAGCGGAGGACAGGGAGTTGACAATGAGCAGTTCTTC	CASGGQGVDNEQFF
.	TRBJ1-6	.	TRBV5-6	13	TGTGCCAGCAGCTGGGCAGGTTCCGGATCCCTCCACTTT	CASSWAGSGSLHF
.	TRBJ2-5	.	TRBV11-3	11	TGTGCCAGCAGCTCCGCCCAGACCCAGTACTTC	CASSSAQTQYF
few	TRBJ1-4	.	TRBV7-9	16	TGTGCCAGCAGCTCATTTTCGACAGCAACTAATGAAAAACTGTTTTTT	CASSSFSTATNEKLFF